The clone carrying this TCR beta chain showed up just once. The method was immunoSEQ multiplex PCR; TCRdb's version includes in-frame clones alone and lacks a portion of them. The table includes 90,000 to 130,000 clones, about 85% detected once. Germline loops: CDR1 SGDLS, CDR2 YYNGEE. The CDR3 is made up of 14 amino acids. V shed 3 bases and J 4 bases; nucleotides not matched to a gene: 6. The entry originates in a study of cytomegalovirus exposure and HLA in healthy donors. Sequencing input: PBMCs. The receptor was isolated from a woman aged 18-30 years in good health and CMV-seronegative. The chain couples TRBV9 to TRBJ2-7; the match to TRBD1 covers 8 bases. CDR3: CASSGGTGQYEQYF. The CDR3 bases are TGTGCCAGCAGCGGGGGGACAGGCCAATACGAGCAGTACTTC. Based on the CDR3 plus reference TRBV9 and TRBJ2-7, the full variable domain is DSGVTQTPKHLITATGQRVTLRCSPRSGDLSVYWYQQSLDQGLQFLIQYYNGEERAKGNILERFSAQQFPDLHSELNLSSLELGDSALYFCASSGGTGQYEQYFGPGTRLTVT.